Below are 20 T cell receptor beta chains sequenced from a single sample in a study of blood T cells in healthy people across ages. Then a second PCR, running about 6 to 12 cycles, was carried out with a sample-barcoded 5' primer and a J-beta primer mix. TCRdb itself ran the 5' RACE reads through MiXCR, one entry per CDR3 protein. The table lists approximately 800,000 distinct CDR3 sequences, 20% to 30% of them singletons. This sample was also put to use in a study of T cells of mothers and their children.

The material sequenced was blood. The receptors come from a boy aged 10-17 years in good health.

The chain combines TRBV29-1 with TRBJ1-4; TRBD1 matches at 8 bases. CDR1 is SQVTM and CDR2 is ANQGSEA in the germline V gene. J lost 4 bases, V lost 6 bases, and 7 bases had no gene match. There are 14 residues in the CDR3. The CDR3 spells CSVVGTGLNEKLFF. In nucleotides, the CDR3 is TGCAGCGTGGTCGGGACAGGACTTAATGAAAAACTGTTTTTT.

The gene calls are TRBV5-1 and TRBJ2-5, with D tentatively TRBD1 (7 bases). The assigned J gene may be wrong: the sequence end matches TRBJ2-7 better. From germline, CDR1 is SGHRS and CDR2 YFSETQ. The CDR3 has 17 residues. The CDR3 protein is CASSLAPPGGQPHEQYF. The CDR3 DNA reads TGCGCCAGCAGCTTGGCACCTCCCGGGGGACAGCCCCACGAGCAGTACTTC.

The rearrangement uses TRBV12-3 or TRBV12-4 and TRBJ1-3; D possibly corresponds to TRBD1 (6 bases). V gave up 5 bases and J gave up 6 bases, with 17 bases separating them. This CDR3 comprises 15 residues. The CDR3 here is CASSAHPRGTNTIYF. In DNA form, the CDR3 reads TGTGCCAGCAGTGCCCACCCCAGGGGTACAAACACCATATATTTT.

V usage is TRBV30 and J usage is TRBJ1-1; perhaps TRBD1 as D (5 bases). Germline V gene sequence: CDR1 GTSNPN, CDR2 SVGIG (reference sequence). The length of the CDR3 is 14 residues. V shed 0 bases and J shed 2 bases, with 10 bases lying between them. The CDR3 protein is CAWSVGQGNTEAFF. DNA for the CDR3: TGTGCCTGGAGTGTTGGGCAGGGAAACACTGAAGCTTTCTTT.

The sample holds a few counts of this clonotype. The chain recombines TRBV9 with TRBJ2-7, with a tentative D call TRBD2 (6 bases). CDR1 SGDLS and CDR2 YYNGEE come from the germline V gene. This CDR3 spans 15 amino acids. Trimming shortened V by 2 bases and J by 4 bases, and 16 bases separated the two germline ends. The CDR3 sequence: CASSVEAGFNYEQYF. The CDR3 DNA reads TGTGCCAGCAGCGTGGAGGCGGGGTTTAATTACGAGCAGTACTTC.

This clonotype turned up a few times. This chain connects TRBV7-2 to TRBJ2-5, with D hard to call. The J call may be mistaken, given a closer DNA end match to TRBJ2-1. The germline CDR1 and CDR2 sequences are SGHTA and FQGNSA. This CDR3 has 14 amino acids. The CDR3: CASSFAVRSNEQFF. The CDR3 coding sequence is TGTGCCAGCAGCTTCGCGGTTCGGTCAAATGAGCAGTTCTTC.

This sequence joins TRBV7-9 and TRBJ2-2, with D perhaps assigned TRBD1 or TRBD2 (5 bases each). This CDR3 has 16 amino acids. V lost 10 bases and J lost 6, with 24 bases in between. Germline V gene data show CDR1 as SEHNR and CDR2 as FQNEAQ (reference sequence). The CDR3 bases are TGTGCCACCGACGGGTTGGGGTCTCGGGACGCCGGGGAGCTGTTTTTT. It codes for CATDGLGSRDAGELFF.

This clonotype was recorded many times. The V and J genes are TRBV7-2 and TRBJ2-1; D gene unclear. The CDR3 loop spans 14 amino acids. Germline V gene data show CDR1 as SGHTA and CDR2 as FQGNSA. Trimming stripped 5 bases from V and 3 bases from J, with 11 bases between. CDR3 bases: TGTGCCAGCAGCCCGTACGGGTTCTACAATGAGCAGTTCTTC. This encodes CASSPYGFYNEQFF. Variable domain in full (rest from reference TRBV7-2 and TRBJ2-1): GAGVSQSPSNKVTEKGKDVELRCDPISGHTALYWYRQSLGQGLEFLIYFQGNSAPDKSGLPSDRFSAERTGGSVSTLTIQRTQQEDSAVYLCASSPYGFYNEQFFGPGTRLTVL.

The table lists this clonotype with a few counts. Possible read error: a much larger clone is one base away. CDR3 residues: CASSGHETQYF. DNA of the CDR3: TGTGCCAGCAGCGGACACGAGACCCAGTACTTC. V usage is TRBV3-1 and J usage is TRBJ2-5; TRBD1 might be the D (5 bases). The V end lost 5 bases, the J end lost 5 bases, and 6 bases lay between the germline ends. The germline V gene has CDR1 LGHDT and CDR2 YNNKEL (reference sequence). CDR3 size: 11 residues.

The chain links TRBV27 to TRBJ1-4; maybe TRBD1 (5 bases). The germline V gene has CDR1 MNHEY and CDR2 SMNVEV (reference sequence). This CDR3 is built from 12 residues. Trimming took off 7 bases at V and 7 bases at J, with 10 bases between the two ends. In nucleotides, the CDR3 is TGTGCCAGCAACCACCAGGGTGAAAAACTGTTTTTT. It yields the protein CASNHQGEKLFF.

The CDR3 bases are TGCAGTGCTAGCCGGACGGAGGAAGCTTTCTTT. Translation: CSASRTEEAFF. The V gene is TRBV20-1, the J gene TRBJ1-1; D is uncertain. CDR1 is DFQATT and CDR2 is SNEGSKA in the germline V gene (reference sequence). The ends were cut back, 3 bases at V and 8 bases at J, with 10 bases in the middle. This CDR3 has 11 amino acids.

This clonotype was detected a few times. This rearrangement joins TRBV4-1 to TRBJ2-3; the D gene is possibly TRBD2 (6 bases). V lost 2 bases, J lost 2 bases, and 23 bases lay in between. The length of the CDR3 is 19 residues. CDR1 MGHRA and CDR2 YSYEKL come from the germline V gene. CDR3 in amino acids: CASSQLLKRGGGLTDTQYF. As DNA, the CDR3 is TGCGCCAGCAGCCAACTTTTAAAGAGGGGAGGAGGGCTCACAGATACGCAGTATTTT.

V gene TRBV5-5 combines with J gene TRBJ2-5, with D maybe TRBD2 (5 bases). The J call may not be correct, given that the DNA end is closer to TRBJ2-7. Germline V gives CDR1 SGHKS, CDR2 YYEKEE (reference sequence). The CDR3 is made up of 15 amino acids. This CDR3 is CASSAGPTRTYEQYF. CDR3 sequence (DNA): TGTGCCAGCAGCGCGGGCCCTACGAGGACCTACGAGCAGTACTTC.

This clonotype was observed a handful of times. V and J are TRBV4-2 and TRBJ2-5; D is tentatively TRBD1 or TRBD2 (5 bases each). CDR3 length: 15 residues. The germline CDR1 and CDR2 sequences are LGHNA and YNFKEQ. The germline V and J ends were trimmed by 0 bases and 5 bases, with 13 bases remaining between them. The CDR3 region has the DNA TGTGCCAGCAGCCAAGAGAGGGGTGTTCGGGAGACCCAGTACTTC. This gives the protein CASSQERGVRETQYF.

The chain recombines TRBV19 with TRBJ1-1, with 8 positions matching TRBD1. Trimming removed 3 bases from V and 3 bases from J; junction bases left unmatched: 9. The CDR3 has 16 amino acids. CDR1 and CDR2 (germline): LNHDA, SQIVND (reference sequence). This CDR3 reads CASSISITGGDTEAFF. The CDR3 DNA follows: TGTGCCAGTAGTATCTCCATTACAGGGGGAGACACTGAAGCTTTCTTT.

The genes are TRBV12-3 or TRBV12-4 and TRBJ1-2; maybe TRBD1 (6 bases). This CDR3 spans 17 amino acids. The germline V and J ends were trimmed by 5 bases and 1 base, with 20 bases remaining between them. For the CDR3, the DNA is TGTGCCAGCAGTCCGGGACACCTGACCGGGAGTAACTATGGCTACACCTTC. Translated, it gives CASSPGHLTGSNYGYTF.

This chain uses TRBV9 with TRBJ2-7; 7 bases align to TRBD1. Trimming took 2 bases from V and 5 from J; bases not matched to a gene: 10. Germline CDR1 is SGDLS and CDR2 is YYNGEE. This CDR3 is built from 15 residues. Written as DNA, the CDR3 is TGTGCCAGCAGCGTGAGCGGACAGGTCTCGGACGAGCAGTACTTC. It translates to CASSVSGQVSDEQYF.

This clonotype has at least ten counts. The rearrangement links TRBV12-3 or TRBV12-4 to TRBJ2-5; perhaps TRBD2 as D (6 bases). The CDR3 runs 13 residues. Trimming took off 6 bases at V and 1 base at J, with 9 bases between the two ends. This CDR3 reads CASRRDSQETQYF. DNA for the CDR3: TGTGCCAGCAGACGGGACTCCCAAGAGACCCAGTACTTC.

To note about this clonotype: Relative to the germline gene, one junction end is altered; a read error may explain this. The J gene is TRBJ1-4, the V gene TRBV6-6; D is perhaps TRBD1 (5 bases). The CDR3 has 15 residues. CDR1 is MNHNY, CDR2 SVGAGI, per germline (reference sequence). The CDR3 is CASSWGTALNEKLFF. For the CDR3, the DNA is TGCGCCAGCAGTTGGGGGACGGCGCTTAATGAAAAACTGTTTTTT.

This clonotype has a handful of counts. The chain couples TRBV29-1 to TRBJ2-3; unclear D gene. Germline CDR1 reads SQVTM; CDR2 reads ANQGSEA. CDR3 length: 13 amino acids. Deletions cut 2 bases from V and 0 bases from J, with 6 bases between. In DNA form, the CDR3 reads TGCAGCGTTGAAAAACTCAGCACAGATACGCAGTATTTT. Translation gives CSVEKLSTDTQYF.